This T cell receptor beta chain was identified in a study of blood T cells in healthy people across ages. The CDR3 consists of 15 residues. Germline CDR1 reads SNHLY; CDR2 reads FYNNEI. J was trimmed by 3 bases and V by 6 bases; bases with no gene match: 7. A sample-barcoded 5' primer and a J-beta primer mix were used in a second PCR of roughly 6 to 11 cycles. Through a template-switch adaptor with 12 random nucleotides, each cDNA molecule received a tag. One entry per CDR3 protein results from TCRdb running MiXCR on the 5' RACE reads. The profile covers about 1.4 million distinct CDR3 sequences, with approximately 60% appearing a single time and about 6.3% taken by the ten largest. General study points: Naive CD4+ cells and diversity were both higher in long-lived donors than in aged donors.

This clonotype was detected only a few times. Its specificity is not known. This rearrangement joins TRBV2 to TRBJ2-3; TRBD1 matches at 9 bases. Sequencing used blood. The sequence derives from a man aged 18 to 29 in good health. The CDR3 DNA reads as TGTGCCAGCAGGGGGGGGACAGGGTCGACAGATACGCAGTATTTT. Its translation is CASRGGTGSTDTQYF.